This TCR beta chain originates from a study of blood T cell repertoires in COVID-19. This CDR3 region has 14 residues. V trimming: 8 bases; J trimming: 7 bases; junction bases outside the gene matches: 9. Germline CDR1 reads MGHRA; CDR2 reads YSYEKL. All enrollees were roughly 18 to 89 years old and from around 25 US areas. Sequenced by immunoSEQ multiplex PCR; TCRdb stores in-frame clones only, minus some. The data contain 110,000 to 150,000 clones, more than 75% of them seen just once; the ten biggest clones take up around 11%. This sequence originates from a man aged 55-75 years who had recovered from COVID-19. Sequences were obtained from PBMCs or T cells enriched from blood (not recorded which). The J gene is TRBJ1-5, the V gene TRBV4-1; 9 nucleotides line up with TRBD1. The CDR3 loop is CASSAGTGHQPQHF. The CDR3 region has the DNA TGCGCCAGCTCGGCCGGGACAGGGCACCAGCCCCAGCATTTT.